What follows are 2 T cell receptor beta chains derived from one specimen sequenced in a study of T-cell reconstitution after alpha-beta-depleted transplantation in children. Library preparation (for TCRbeta) was performed with unique molecular identifiers. MiXCR was run by TCRdb on the PCR reads, yielding one entry per CDR3 protein. The data show about 690,000 distinct CDR3 sequences, with around 16% seen just once and 1.1% held by the top ten. The sequences come from PBMCs from the stem cell graft donor, collected from the stem cell graft. All receptors derive from a human donor who donated a stem cell graft to a child with acute myeloid leukemia.

This clonotype was counted many times. This chain uses TRBV6-1 with TRBJ1-6, with a weak D call TRBD1 (5 bases). The CDR3 contains 16 residues. Trimming cost V 6 bases and J 6 bases, with 18 bases left between them. Germline V CDR1 and CDR2: MNHNS, SASEGT. The CDR3 DNA is TGTGCCAGCAGCCTAAGAAGGGACGTCTCTAATTCACCCCTCCACTTT. Translated, it gives CASSLRRDVSNSPLHF.

This clonotype was observed many times. V and J are TRBV12-3 or TRBV12-4 and TRBJ2-1; no definite D call. Trimming shortened V by 4 bases and J by 3 bases, and 4 bases separated the two germline ends. The CDR3 covers 12 residues. CDR3 residues: CASSSVYNEQFF. Here the CDR3 DNA reads TGTGCCAGCAGTTCAGTCTACAATGAGCAGTTCTTC.